Described below is a single T cell receptor beta chain sequence and its context. These data originate in a study of PD-1 and CTLA-4 blockade in melanoma. Some clones are missing from TCRdb's copy, which holds only in-frame ones; the method was immunoSEQ multiplex PCR. The table records some 33,000 clones, approximately 90% of them present only once. CDR1 and CDR2 from the germline V gene are MNHEY and SMNVEV (reference sequence). V was pared by 5 bases and J by 0 bases, with 13 bases of the junction left unmatched. This CDR3 spans 19 amino acids. Sample: CD8+ T cells from peripheral blood, taken from a patient given anti-PD-1 treatment. This receptor was taken from a human donor with melanoma. J is TRBJ1-4 and V is TRBV27; 9 positions agree with TRBD1. The CDR3 loop reads CASSPQQTGGISTNEKLFF. The CDR3 DNA reads TGTGCCAGCAGTCCTCAACAGACAGGGGGAATCTCAACTAATGAAAAACTGTTTTTT. The variable domain in full, completed from reference TRBV27 and TRBJ1-4, reads EAQVTQNPRYLITVTGKKLTVTCSQNMNHEYMSWYRQDPGLGLRQIYYSMNVEVTDKGDVPEGYKVSRKEKRNFPLILESPSPNQTSLYFCASSPQQTGGISTNEKLFFGSGTQLSVL.